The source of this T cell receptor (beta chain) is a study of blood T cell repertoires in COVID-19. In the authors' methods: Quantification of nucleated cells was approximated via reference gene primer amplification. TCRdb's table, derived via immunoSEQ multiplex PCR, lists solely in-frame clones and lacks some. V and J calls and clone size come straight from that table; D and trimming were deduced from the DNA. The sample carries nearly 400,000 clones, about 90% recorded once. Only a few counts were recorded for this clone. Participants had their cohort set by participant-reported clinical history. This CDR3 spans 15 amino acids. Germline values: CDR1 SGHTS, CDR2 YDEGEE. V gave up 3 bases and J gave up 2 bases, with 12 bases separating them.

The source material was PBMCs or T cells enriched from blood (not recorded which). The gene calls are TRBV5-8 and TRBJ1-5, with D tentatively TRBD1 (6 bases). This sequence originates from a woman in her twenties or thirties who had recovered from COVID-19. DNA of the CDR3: TGTGCCAGCAGCTGGGGGCAGGGGCGCAATCAGCCCCAGCATTTT. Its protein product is CASSWGQGRNQPQHF.